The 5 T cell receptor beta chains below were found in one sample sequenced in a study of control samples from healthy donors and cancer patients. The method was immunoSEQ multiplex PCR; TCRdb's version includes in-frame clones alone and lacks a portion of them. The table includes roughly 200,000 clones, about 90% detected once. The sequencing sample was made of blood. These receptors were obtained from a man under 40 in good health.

The CDR3 protein is CATSDLGRDYGYTF. The CDR3, as DNA: TGTGCCACCAGTGATTTAGGCAGGGACTATGGCTACACCTTC. The genes are TRBV24-1 and TRBJ1-2; D is perhaps TRBD1 (5 bases). Trimming left V 1 base short and J 3 bases short, with 8 bases between. CDR1 and CDR2 (germline): KGHDR, SFDVKD. The CDR3 has 14 amino acids.

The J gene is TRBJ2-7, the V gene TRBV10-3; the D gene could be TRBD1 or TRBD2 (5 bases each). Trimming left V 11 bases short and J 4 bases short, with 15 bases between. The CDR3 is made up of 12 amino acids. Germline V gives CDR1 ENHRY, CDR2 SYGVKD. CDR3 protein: CASQGEPYEQYF. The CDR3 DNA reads TGTGCCTCGCAGGGAGAGCCGTACGAGCAGTACTTC.

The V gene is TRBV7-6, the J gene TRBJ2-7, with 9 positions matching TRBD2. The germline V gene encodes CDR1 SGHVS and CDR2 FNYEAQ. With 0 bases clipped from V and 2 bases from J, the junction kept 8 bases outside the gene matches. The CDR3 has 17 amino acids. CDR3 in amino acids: CASSLALRAGGAYEQYF. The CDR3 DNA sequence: TGTGCCAGCAGCTTAGCGCTAAGAGCGGGGGGCGCCTACGAGCAGTACTTC.

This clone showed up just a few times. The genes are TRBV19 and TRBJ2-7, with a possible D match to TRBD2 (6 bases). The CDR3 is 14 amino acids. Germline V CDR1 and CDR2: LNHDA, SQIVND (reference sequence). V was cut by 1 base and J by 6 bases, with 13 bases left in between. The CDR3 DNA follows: TGTGCCAGTAGTATAGGCGGGGCGACCTCCGAGCAGTACTTC. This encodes CASSIGGATSEQYF.

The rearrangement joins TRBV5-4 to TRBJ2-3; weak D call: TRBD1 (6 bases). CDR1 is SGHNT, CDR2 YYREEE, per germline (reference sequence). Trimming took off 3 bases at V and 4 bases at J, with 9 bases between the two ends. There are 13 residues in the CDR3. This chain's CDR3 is CASSWDTADTQYF. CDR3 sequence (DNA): TGTGCCAGCAGCTGGGACACCGCAGATACGCAGTATTTT.